Following are 5 T cell receptor beta chains from one sample sequenced in a study of T cells after yellow fever vaccination (dated 2019 in TCRdb). Library creation used 5' RACE. The instrument was an Illumina NovaSeq 6000. Using fastp at Q25 and MiXCR, TCRdb reprocessed the public reads and kept productive beta chains. Duplicate CDR3 protein sequences are folded into a single record with the most common DNA and genes. Here the sample has more than 300,000 distinct CDR3 sequences; around 10% occur a single time. The ten largest make up 3.3% of the sample. The treatment or condition label for this specimen denotes: live attenuated yellow fever vaccine strain. The specimen comprised CD4+ T cells sorted from PBMCs, sampled 45 days after the yellow fever booster vaccination. The receptors shown here come from a man younger than 35 who received the YFV17D yellow fever vaccine.

This clonotype was seen a few times. The rearrangement links TRBV20-1 to TRBJ1-4; tentatively, D is TRBD1 (6 bases). The germline V gene encodes CDR1 DFQATT and CDR2 SNEGSKA (reference sequence). The CDR3 has 15 residues. The V end lost 5 bases, the J end lost 6 bases, and 19 bases lay between the germline ends. CDR3 sequence reads: CSAHSPGGAYEKLFF. The CDR3 region has the DNA TGCAGTGCTCACTCCCCTGGGGGGGCCTATGAAAAACTGTTTTTT.

This clonotype was counted ten times or more. V and J are TRBV2 and TRBJ1-4; D remains ambiguous. This CDR3 spans 12 amino acids. Trimming cost V 5 bases and J 7 bases, with 8 bases left between them. The V gene's germline CDR1 is SNHLY and CDR2 FYNNEI. CDR3 residues: CASSLSREKLFF. In nucleotides, the CDR3 is TGTGCCAGCAGTCTTAGCCGTGAAAAACTGTTTTTT.

This clonotype was seen more than once but under ten times. The gene calls are TRBV20-1 and TRBJ1-3; D unresolved. Germline V lookup: CDR1 DFQATT, CDR2 SNEGSKA (reference sequence). This CDR3 is 15 amino acids long. V was pared by 6 bases and J by 0 bases, with 15 bases between. The CDR3 sequence is CSAPEGSTSGNTIYF. The CDR3 nucleotides are TGCAGTGCCCCCGAGGGCTCAACCTCTGGAAACACCATATATTTT.

A few counts support this clonotype. This sequence joins TRBV4-3 and TRBJ2-4; D possibly corresponds to TRBD1 (5 bases). The CDR3 is made up of 13 amino acids. V lost 1 base and J lost 9, with 10 bases in between. Germline CDR1 reads LGHNA; CDR2 reads YSLEER. CDR3 in DNA: TGCGCCAGCAGCCAAGCAGGGCTGGGCATTCAGTACTTC. Translated: CASSQAGLGIQYF.

This clonotype was counted between two and nine times. The chain links TRBV4-3 to TRBJ1-2; D ambiguous. Trimming removed 0 bases from V and 2 bases from J, with 13 bases in between. The CDR3 covers 16 residues. The germline V gene encodes CDR1 LGHNA and CDR2 YSLEER. The CDR3 sequence: CASSQDLPVINYGYTF. The DNA of the CDR3 is TGCGCCAGCAGCCAAGATCTCCCGGTTATCAACTATGGCTACACCTTC.